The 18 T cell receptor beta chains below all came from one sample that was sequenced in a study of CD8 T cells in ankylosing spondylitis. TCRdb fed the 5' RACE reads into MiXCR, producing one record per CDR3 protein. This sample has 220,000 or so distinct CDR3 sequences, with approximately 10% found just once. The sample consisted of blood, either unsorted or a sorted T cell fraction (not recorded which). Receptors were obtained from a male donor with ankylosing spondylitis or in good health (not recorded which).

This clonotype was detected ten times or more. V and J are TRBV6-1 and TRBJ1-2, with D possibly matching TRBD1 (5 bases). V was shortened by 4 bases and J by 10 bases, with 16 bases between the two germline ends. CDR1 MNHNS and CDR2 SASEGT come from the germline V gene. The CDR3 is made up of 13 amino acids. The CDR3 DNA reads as TGTGCCAGCAGTGTCTCATGGGACGGTTCCTACACCTTC. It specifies CASSVSWDGSYTF.

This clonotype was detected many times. CDR3 sequence reads: CASSLEPPHYEQYF. The CDR3 DNA reads TGCGCCAGCAGCTTGGAACCCCCGCACTACGAGCAGTACTTC. The V gene is TRBV5-1, the J gene TRBJ2-7; no firm D call. The V end lost 0 bases, the J end lost 3 bases, and 10 bases lay between the germline ends. CDR1 SGHRS and CDR2 YFSETQ come from the germline V gene. The CDR3 has 14 residues. Based on the CDR3 plus reference TRBV5-1 and TRBJ2-7, the full variable domain is KAGVTQTPRYLIKTRGQQVTLSCSPISGHRSVSWYQQTPGQGLQFLFEYFSETQRNKGNFPGRFSGRQFSNSRSEMNVSTLELGDSALYLCASSLEPPHYEQYFGPGTRLTVT.

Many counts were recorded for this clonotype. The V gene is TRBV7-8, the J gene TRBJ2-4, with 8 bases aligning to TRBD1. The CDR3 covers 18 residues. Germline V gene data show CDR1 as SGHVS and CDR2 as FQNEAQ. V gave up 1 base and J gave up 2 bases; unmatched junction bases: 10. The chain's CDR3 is CASSLVRTGSASKNIQYF. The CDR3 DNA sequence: TGTGCCAGCAGCTTAGTTAGGACAGGGTCCGCCTCCAAAAACATTCAGTACTTC.

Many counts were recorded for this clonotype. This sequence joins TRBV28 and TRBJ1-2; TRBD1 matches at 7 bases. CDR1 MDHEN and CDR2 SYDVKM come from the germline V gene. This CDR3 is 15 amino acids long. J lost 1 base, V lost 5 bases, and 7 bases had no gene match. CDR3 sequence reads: CASSTGGDSNYGYTF. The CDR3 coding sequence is TGTGCCAGCAGTACGGGGGGGGACAGTAACTATGGCTACACCTTC.

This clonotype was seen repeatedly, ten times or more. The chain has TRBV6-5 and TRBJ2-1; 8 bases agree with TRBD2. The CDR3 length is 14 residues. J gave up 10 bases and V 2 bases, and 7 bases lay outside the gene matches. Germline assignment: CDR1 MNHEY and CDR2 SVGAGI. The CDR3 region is CASSYDGGALEQFF. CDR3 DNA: TGTGCCAGCAGTTACGACGGGGGGGCATTGGAGCAGTTCTTC.

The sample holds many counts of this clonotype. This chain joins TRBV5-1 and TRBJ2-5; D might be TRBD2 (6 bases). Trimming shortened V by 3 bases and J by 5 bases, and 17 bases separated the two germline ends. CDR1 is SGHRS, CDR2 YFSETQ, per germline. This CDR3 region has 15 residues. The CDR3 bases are TGCGCCAGCAGCTCTCTCGTGGGGGGTCAGGAGACCCAGTACTTC. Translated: CASSSLVGGQETQYF.

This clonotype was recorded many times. DNA for the CDR3: TGCGCCAGCAGCTTGGTTCCCCATAGCAATCAGCCCCAGCATTTT. It is translated as CASSLVPHSNQPQHF. V is TRBV5-1 and J is TRBJ1-5; D ambiguous. Trimming removed 0 bases from V and 0 bases from J, with 7 bases in between. The V gene's germline CDR1 is SGHRS and CDR2 YFSETQ. This CDR3 spans 15 amino acids.

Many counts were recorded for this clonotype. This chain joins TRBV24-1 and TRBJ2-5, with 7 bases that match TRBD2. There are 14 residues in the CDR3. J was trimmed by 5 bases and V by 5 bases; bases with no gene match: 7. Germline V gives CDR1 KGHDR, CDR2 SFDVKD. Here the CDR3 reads CATSAQRGTETQYF. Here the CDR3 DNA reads TGTGCCACCAGTGCCCAGCGGGGAACGGAGACCCAGTACTTC.

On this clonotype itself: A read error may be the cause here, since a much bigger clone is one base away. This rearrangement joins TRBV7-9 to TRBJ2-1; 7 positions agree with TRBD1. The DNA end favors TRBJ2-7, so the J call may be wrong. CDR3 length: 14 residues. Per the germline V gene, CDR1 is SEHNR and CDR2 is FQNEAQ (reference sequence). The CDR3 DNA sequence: TGTGCCAGCAGCCAAAACTCAGGGGGTAATGAGCAGTACTTC. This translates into CASSQNSGGNEQYF.

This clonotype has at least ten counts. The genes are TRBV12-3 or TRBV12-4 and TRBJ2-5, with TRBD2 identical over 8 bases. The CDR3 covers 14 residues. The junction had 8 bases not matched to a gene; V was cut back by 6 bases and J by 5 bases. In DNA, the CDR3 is TGTGCCAGCAGCCCAGCGGGGGCCGACGAGACCCAGTACTTC. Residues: CASSPAGADETQYF.

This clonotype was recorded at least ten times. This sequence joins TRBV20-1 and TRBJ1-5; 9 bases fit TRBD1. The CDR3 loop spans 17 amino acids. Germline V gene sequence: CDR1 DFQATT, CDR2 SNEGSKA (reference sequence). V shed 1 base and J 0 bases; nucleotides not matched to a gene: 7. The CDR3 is CSARGQGGIGSNQPQHF. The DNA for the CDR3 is TGCAGTGCTAGAGGACAGGGGGGGATCGGTAGCAATCAGCCCCAGCATTTT.

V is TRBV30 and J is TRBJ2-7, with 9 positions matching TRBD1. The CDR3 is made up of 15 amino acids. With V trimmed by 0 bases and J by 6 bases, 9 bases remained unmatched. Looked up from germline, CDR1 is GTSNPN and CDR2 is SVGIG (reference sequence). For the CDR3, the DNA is TGTGCCTGGAGTGTACTCTCACAACAGGGGGCCGAGCAGTACTTC. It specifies CAWSVLSQQGAEQYF.

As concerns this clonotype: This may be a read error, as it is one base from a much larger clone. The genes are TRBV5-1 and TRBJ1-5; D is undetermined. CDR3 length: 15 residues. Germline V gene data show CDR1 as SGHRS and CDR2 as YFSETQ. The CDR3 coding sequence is TGCGCCAGCAGCTTGGACAGCCCAAGCAATCAGCCCCTGCATTTT. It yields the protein CASSLDSPSNQPLHF. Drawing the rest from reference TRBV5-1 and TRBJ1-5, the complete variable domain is KAGVTQTPRYLIKTRGQQVTLSCSPISGHRSVSWYQQTPGQGLQFLFEYFSETQRNKGNFPGRFSGRQFSNSRSEMNVSTLELGDSALYLCASSLDSPSNQPLHFGDGTRLSIL.

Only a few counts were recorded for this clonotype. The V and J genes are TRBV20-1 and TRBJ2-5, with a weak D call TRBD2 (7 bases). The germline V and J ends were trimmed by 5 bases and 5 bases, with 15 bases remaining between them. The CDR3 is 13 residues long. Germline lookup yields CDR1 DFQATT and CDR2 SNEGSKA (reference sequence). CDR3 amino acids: CSAAHGGLETQYF. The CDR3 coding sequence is TGCAGTGCTGCCCACGGGGGGCTGGAGACCCAGTACTTC.

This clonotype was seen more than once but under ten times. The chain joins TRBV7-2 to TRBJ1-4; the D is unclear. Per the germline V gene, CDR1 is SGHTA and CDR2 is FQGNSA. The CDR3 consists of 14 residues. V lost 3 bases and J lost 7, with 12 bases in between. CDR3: CASSFDPWSEKLFF. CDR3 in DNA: TGTGCCAGCAGCTTTGACCCCTGGAGTGAAAAACTGTTTTTT.

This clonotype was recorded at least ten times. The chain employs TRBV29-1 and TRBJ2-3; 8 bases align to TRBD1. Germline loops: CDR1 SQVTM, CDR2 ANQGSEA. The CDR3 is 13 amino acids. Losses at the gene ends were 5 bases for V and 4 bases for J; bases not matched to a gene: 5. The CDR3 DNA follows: TGCAGCGTTACGACAGGGGAGGCAGATACGCAGTATTTT. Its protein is CSVTTGEADTQYF.

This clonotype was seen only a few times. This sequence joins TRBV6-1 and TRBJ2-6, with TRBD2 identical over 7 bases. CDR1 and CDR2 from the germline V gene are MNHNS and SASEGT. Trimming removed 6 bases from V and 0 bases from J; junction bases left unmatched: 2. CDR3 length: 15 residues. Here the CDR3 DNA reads TGTGCCAGCAGCCGGACTAGCTCTGGGGCCAACGTCCTGACTTTC. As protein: CASSRTSSGANVLTF.

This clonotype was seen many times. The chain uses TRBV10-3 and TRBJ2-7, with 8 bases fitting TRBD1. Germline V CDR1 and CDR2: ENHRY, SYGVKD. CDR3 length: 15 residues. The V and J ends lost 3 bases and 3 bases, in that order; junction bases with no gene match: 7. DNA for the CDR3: TGTGCCATCAGTGAAGGCGGGACAGGTAACTACGAGCAGTACTTC. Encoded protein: CAISEGGTGNYEQYF.